A single sample gave rise to the 27 T cell receptor beta chains below, sequenced in a study of Graves' ophthalmopathy and Graves' hyperthyroidism. The study amplified TCR beta CDR3 regions using RNA transcripts. HTBI primers were used in a first-round RT-PCR, which preceded a second-round multiplex PCR. TCRdb recomputed calls from the multiplex PCR reads with MiXCR, one row per CDR3 protein. Of over a million distinct CDR3 sequences listed, 36% were seen once; the top ten hold around 10%. The sample comprised peripheral blood or thyroid tissue (not recorded which). The receptors were sampled from an adult man with Graves' hyperthyroidism.

Notes on this clonotype: No conserved phenylalanine or tryptophan is present at the end of the CDR3, so a read error is the likely explanation. J is TRBJ2-7 and V is TRBV5-6, with D possibly called TRBD1 or TRBD2 (5 bases each). Germline V gene lookup returns CDR1 SGHDT and CDR2 YYEEEE. This CDR3 contains 13 residues. V dropped 4 bases and J dropped 6 bases, with 14 bases sitting between them. CDR3 residues: CASSQAGAPEQYL. CDR3 sequence (DNA): TGTGCCAGCAGCCAAGCCGGGGCGCCCGAGCAGTACCTC.

V is TRBV28 and J is TRBJ2-7, with D possibly matching TRBD2 (6 bases). Germline CDR1 MDHEN, CDR2 SYDVKM. V was shortened by 8 bases and J by 0 bases, with 8 bases between the two germline ends. The CDR3 runs to 12 residues. The CDR3: CASLTSSYEQYF. CDR3 coding DNA: TGTGCCAGCCTGACTAGCTCCTACGAGCAGTACTTC.

The chain carries TRBV4-1 and TRBJ2-5, with 8 nucleotides matching TRBD2. CDR3 length: 15 residues. The V gene end was trimmed by 3 bases and the J gene end by 5 bases; junction bases not matched to a gene: 8. CDR1 MGHRA and CDR2 YSYEKL come from the germline V gene. CDR3 in amino acids: CASSQPGLEGETQYF. CDR3 bases: TGCGCCAGCAGCCAGCCGGGACTAGAGGGGGAGACCCAGTACTTC.

Notes on this clonotype: At one end the junction does not follow the germline gene, possibly because of a read error. The genes are TRBV5-1 and TRBJ2-7; D may be TRBD2 (7 bases). CDR3 size: 17 residues. The germline V gene encodes CDR1 SGHRS and CDR2 YFSETQ. CDR3: CASSLGAGALSSYEQYF. The CDR3 nucleotides read TGTGCCAGCAGCTTAGGGGCGGGGGCCCTGAGCTCCTACGAGCAGTACTTC.

This clonotype was detected many times. The chain couples TRBV29-1 to TRBJ2-2; 8 bases line up with TRBD2. With 5 bases clipped from V and 7 bases from J, the junction kept 6 bases outside the gene matches. Germline V gives CDR1 SQVTM, CDR2 ANQGSEA. This CDR3 has 13 amino acids. In DNA form, the CDR3 reads TGCAGCGTTCAGCGGGGGCTCGGCGGGGAGCTGTTTTTT. It codes for CSVQRGLGGELFF.

This clonotype was observed at least ten times. V is TRBV7-6 and J is TRBJ2-2; 8 bases align to TRBD2. V lost 1 base and J lost 6; bases outside the gene matches: 7. This CDR3 comprises 16 residues. CDR1 SGHVS and CDR2 FNYEAQ come from the germline V gene. CDR3 region: CASSLEYSGTAGELFF. The CDR3 DNA sequence: TGTGCCAGCAGCTTAGAGTATAGCGGGACCGCCGGGGAGCTGTTTTTT.

The gene calls are TRBV20-1 and TRBJ2-5, with 10 positions matching TRBD1. Per germline, CDR1 DFQATT and CDR2 SNEGSKA (reference sequence). The CDR3 is 13 amino acids. Trimming cost V 2 bases and J 10 bases; bases outside gene matches: 7. The CDR3 DNA follows: TGCAGTGCTAGAAAGACAGGGGGCCTAATCCAGTACTTC. Its translation is CSARKTGGLIQYF.

The chain couples TRBV27 to TRBJ1-1; 10 bases line up with TRBD1. Trimming took 3 bases from V and 8 from J; bases not matched to a gene: 9. Per germline, CDR1 MNHEY and CDR2 SMNVEV (reference sequence). The CDR3 is made up of 15 amino acids. The CDR3 region has the DNA TGTGCCAGCAGTTTCTCAAGCCGGGACAGGGGAGAAGCTTTCTTT. Its translation is CASSFSSRDRGEAFF.

This clonotype appeared a few times. The CDR3 is CASSEGPGPSYEQYF. DNA for the CDR3: TGTGCCAGCAGTGAGGGCCCAGGGCCCTCCTACGAGCAGTACTTC. The rearrangement uses TRBV12-3 or TRBV12-4 and TRBJ2-7, with D possibly being TRBD1 or TRBD2 (5 bases each). This CDR3 is built from 15 residues. V lost 5 bases and J lost 0, with 14 bases in between.

This clonotype was counted at least ten times. This may stem from a read error, because a much larger clone lies one nucleotide away. The rearrangement joins TRBV20-1 to TRBJ2-5; D unclear. CDR1 DFQATT and CDR2 SNEGSKA come from the germline V gene (reference sequence). The CDR3 spans 10 residues. The ends were cut back, 4 bases at V and 3 bases at J, with 3 bases in the middle. CDR3 bases: TGCAGTGCTATAGAAGAGACCCAGTACTTC. This codes for CSAIEETQYF.

This clonotype was found many times. The V and J genes are TRBV29-1 and TRBJ1-4, with unresolved D. Germline V gene lookup returns CDR1 SQVTM and CDR2 ANQGSEA. The CDR3 spans 14 residues. With 4 bases removed from V and 5 bases from J, the gap between germline ends came to 14 bases. CDR3 DNA: TGCAGCGTTGTACACCCGGGCCCCAATGAAAAACTGTTTTTT. This sequence encodes CSVVHPGPNEKLFF.

This clonotype has a handful of counts. The J gene is TRBJ1-5, the V gene TRBV27; tentatively, D is TRBD1 (6 bases). The germline V and J ends were trimmed by 4 bases and 5 bases, with 9 bases remaining between them. Per germline, CDR1 MNHEY and CDR2 SMNVEV (reference sequence). The CDR3 extends over 13 amino acids. The CDR3 bases are TGTGCCAGCAGTTCAGGGGCGGATCAGCCCCAGCATTTT. Its protein product is CASSSGADQPQHF.

The J gene is TRBJ2-3, the V gene TRBV7-9; the D gene is possibly TRBD2 (6 bases). Germline-derived CDR1 and CDR2 are SEHNR and FQNEAQ (reference sequence). V gave up 5 bases and J gave up 3 bases, with 9 bases separating them. The CDR3 sequence is 13 residues long. CDR3 region: CASSRRETDTQYF. CDR3 coding DNA: TGTGCCAGCAGCCGGAGGGAGACAGATACGCAGTATTTT.

This clonotype has a single count. This rearrangement joins TRBV10-1 to TRBJ2-7; weak D call: TRBD2 (6 bases). This CDR3 has 13 amino acids. Germline CDR1 is WNHNN and CDR2 is SYGVQD (reference sequence). Trimming took 10 bases from V and 2 from J, leaving 15 bases between them. The CDR3 DNA reads as TGCGCCATCCTGCGGGGACCCACCTACGAGCAGTACTTC. Translating gives CAILRGPTYEQYF.

This clonotype was seen only a few times. The chain employs TRBV10-3 and TRBJ2-5; D gene unclear. Per germline, CDR1 ENHRY and CDR2 SYGVKD. Trimming removed 3 bases from V and 2 bases from J, with 7 bases in between. The CDR3 is 13 residues long. The CDR3 protein is CAISESRQETQYF. The CDR3 nucleotides read TGTGCCATCAGTGAATCTAGACAAGAGACCCAGTACTTC.

This clonotype has ten or more counts. The chain employs TRBV29-1 and TRBJ2-2; possibly TRBD1 or TRBD2 for D (6 bases each). CDR3 length: 14 amino acids. Germline assignment: CDR1 SQVTM and CDR2 ANQGSEA. Trimming stripped 4 bases from V and 7 bases from J, with 16 bases between. The CDR3 DNA is TGCAGCGTTGCACTACTTGGAGGGGGCGGGGAGCTGTTTTTT. It is translated as CSVALLGGGGELFF.

Comment on this clonotype: One base away lies a much larger clone, so this may be a sequencing read error. DNA for the CDR3: TGTGCCAGCGGCCATCTCTCCGAGCAGTACTTC. Translating gives CASGHLSEQYF. The gene calls are TRBV7-2 and TRBJ2-7; D is unresolved. The germline gives CDR1 SGHTA, CDR2 FQGNSA. V was pared by 8 bases and J by 6 bases, with 11 bases between. This CDR3 contains 11 residues.

This clonotype was seen a handful of times. The chain combines TRBV5-1 with TRBJ2-7; 7 bases are shared with TRBD2. The CDR3 covers 14 residues. The V gene end was trimmed by 3 bases and the J gene end by 4 bases; junction bases not matched to a gene: 7. Germline CDR1 and CDR2: SGHRS and YFSETQ. CDR3 coding DNA: TGCGCCAGCAGCTCGCGGGAGACGAAGTACGAGCAGTACTTC. It codes for CASSSRETKYEQYF.

CDR3 amino acids: CSVVTGGETQYF. The CDR3 region has the DNA TGCAGCGTTGTTACAGGGGGGGAGACCCAGTACTTC. V usage is TRBV29-1 and J usage is TRBJ2-5; 8 bases align to TRBD1. Germline-derived CDR1 and CDR2 are SQVTM and ANQGSEA. This CDR3 spans 12 amino acids. The J segment lost 5 bases and the V segment lost 4 bases, leaving 3 bases of the junction unmatched.

The J gene is TRBJ2-2, the V gene TRBV15, with D hard to call. Germline-derived CDR1 and CDR2 are LNHNV and YYDKDF (reference sequence). The length of the CDR3 is 14 residues. V gave up 0 bases and J gave up 6 bases, with 8 bases separating them. The CDR3 protein is CATSRDLGPGELFF. CDR3 nucleotide sequence: TGTGCCACCAGCAGAGATTTGGGTCCCGGGGAGCTGTTTTTT.

The CDR3 sequence: CASSHRASYEQYF. The DNA for the CDR3 is TGCGCCAGCAGCCACCGGGCCAGCTACGAGCAGTACTTC. The chain combines TRBV5-1 with TRBJ2-7, with D unclear. Trimming took off 4 bases at V and 3 bases at J, with 11 bases between the two ends. There are 13 residues in the CDR3. The germline V gene encodes CDR1 SGHRS and CDR2 YFSETQ.

As DNA, the CDR3 is TGTGCCACCAGCAGAGGACTAGCGGGTCAGCAAGAGACCCAGTACTTC. Residues: CATSRGLAGQQETQYF. V is TRBV15 and J is TRBJ2-5; 10 bases agree with TRBD2. V was clipped by 1 base and J by 2 bases; unmatched bases: 4. From germline, CDR1 is LNHNV and CDR2 YYDKDF (reference sequence). The CDR3 is 16 residues long.

This rearrangement joins TRBV2 to TRBJ1-5; 9 bases agree with TRBD1. Germline V CDR1 and CDR2: SNHLY, FYNNEI. Trimming removed 3 bases from V and 1 base from J; junction bases left unmatched: 7. This CDR3 is built from 17 residues. CDR3 nucleotide sequence: TGTGCCAGCAGTGACTCCCCCGGACAGGGGAGCAATCAGCCCCAGCATTTT. It codes for CASSDSPGQGSNQPQHF.

Ten or more counts support this clonotype. The chain is built from TRBV29-1 and TRBJ2-5, with 8 positions matching TRBD1. V shed 4 bases and J 5 bases; nucleotides not matched to a gene: 6. The CDR3 consists of 13 residues. Germline assignment: CDR1 SQVTM and CDR2 ANQGSEA. CDR3 bases: TGCAGCGTTGGACAGGGGATTGAGGAGACCCAGTACTTC. This encodes CSVGQGIEETQYF.

Ten or more counts support this clonotype. The genes are TRBV20-1 and TRBJ1-5; D remains ambiguous. The CDR3 totals 15 residues. Germline loops: CDR1 DFQATT, CDR2 SNEGSKA (reference sequence). Trimming removed 0 bases from V and 0 bases from J, with 9 bases in between. CDR3 coding DNA: TGCAGTGCTAGAGATAAACCTTATAGCAATCAGCCCCAGCATTTT. Translated: CSARDKPYSNQPQHF.

The rearrangement joins TRBV10-2 to TRBJ2-7, with D uncertain. Between the trimmed V and J ends, which lost 2 bases and 3 bases, there was a span of 8 bases. The CDR3 consists of 13 residues. Germline CDR1 is WSHSY and CDR2 is SAAADI. The CDR3 loop reads CASSEHTDYEQYF. CDR3 DNA sequence: TGCGCCAGCAGTGAGCATACAGACTACGAGCAGTACTTC.

In its sample, this clonotype was seen many times. The chain is built from TRBV15 and TRBJ1-2; the D gene is possibly TRBD1 (6 bases). Per the germline V gene, CDR1 is LNHNV and CDR2 is YYDKDF (reference sequence). The CDR3 is made up of 13 amino acids. V lost 4 bases and J lost 2, with 8 bases in between. CDR3 sequence reads: CATSKTGNYGYTF. CDR3 DNA sequence: TGTGCCACCAGCAAAACAGGGAACTATGGCTACACCTTC.